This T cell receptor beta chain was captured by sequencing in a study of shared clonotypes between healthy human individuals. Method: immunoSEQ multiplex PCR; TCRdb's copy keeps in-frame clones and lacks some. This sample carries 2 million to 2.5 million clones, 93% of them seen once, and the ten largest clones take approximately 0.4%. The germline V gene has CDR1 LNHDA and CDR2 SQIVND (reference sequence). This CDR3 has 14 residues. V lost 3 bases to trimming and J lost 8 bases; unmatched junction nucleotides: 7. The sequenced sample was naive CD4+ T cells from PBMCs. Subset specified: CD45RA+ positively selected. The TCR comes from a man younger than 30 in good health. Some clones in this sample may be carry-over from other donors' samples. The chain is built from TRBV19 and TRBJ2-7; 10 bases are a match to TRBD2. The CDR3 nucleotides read TGTGCCAGTAGTATTCGTAGCGGGAGGTTCAAGCAGTACTTC. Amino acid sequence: CASSIRSGRFKQYF.